The clone carrying this TCR beta chain has just one count. Its specificity is not known. The source of the sample is a study of cytomegalovirus exposure and HLA in healthy donors. Turning to the study itself: An earlier analysis found some 100 million unique TCR beta sequences from approximately 170 million T cells. Study outcomes and limitations: Reported performance of the classifier showed diagnosis of cytomegalovirus status with high specificity and sensitivity. Further analysis was carried out later, and it showed several of the most significant clusters appearing linked to common viral pathogens.

Donors were nominally healthy when sampled, though unrecorded immune exposures were likely. Germline lookup yields CDR1 MNHNS and CDR2 SASEGT. V dropped 4 bases and J dropped 3 bases, with 11 bases sitting between them. The CDR3 consists of 14 residues. PCR amplification relied on 60 Vbeta primers (plus 13 Jbeta primers). Method: immunoSEQ multiplex PCR; TCRdb's copy keeps in-frame clones and lacks some. The profile shows over 150,000 clones, 60% to 80% of them singletons. Sequencing used PBMCs. The chain has TRBV6-1 and TRBJ2-3; maybe TRBD2 (5 bases). The receptor's source is a woman aged 25 to 45 in good health and CMV-seronegative. CDR3 DNA: TGTGCCAGCAGTGTCCACGGAGGTACAGATACGCAGTATTTT. Its protein is CASSVHGGTDTQYF.